This T cell receptor beta chain was obtained from a study of blood T cell repertoires in COVID-19. Symptom resolution, clearance, or two negative PCRs marked donors in Cohort 3 as recovered. V lost 0 bases to trimming and J lost 0 bases, with 6 bases between them. The CDR3 totals 14 residues. The germline CDR1 and CDR2 sequences are MNHEY and SVGAGI. Sequencing used immunoSEQ multiplex PCR; TCRdb keeps in-frame clones, though not all of them. The sample includes some 200,000 clones, 60% to 80% of them seen just once. Input material: PBMCs or T cells enriched from blood (not recorded which). This clonotype was sampled from a woman aged 50 to 60 who had recovered from COVID-19. This chain links TRBV6-5 with TRBJ2-7; D unresolved. CDR3 residues: CASSYSRSSYEQYF. The CDR3 DNA is TGTGCCAGCAGTTACTCGAGGAGCTCCTACGAGCAGTACTTC.